This TCR beta chain was profiled in a study of blood T cell repertoires in COVID-19. Whole-study context: From the United States, Italy and Spain came samples of acute and convalescent COVID-19. T cells, B-cell-depleted T cells, or PBMCs provided the cDNA or gDNA that served as material.

Produced via immunoSEQ multiplex PCR; TCRdb's table is partial and in-frame only. This sample yields 120,000 to 150,000 clones, of which roughly 81% are seen a single time; roughly 8% belongs to the top ten. The CDR3 is made up of 15 amino acids. The V and J ends lost 5 bases and 4 bases respectively, with 17 bases between them. In germline, CDR1 is LNHDA, CDR2 SQIVND (reference sequence). Source material: peripheral blood. The chain couples TRBV19 to TRBJ1-2; D is perhaps TRBD1 (5 bases). This receptor was taken from a human donor with acute or convalescent COVID-19. The donor label of this sample is uncertain. The CDR3 is CASSYSGPGAYGYTF. The CDR3 region has the DNA TGTGCCAGTAGTTACTCGGGACCGGGAGCCTATGGCTACACCTTC.